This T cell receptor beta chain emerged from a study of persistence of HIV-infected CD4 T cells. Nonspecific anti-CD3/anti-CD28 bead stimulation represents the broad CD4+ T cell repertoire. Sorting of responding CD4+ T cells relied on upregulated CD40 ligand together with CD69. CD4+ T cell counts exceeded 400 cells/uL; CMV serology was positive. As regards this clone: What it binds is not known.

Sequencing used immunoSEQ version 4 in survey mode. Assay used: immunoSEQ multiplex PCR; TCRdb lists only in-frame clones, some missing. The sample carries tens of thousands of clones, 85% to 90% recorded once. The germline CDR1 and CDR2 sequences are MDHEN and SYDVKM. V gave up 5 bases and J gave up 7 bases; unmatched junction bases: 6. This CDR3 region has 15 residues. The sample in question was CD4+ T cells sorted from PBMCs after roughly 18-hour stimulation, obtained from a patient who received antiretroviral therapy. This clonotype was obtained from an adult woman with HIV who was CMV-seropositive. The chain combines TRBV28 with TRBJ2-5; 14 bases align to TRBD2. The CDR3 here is CASSLGTSGSRTQYF. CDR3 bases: TGTGCCAGCAGTCTAGGGACTAGCGGGAGTCGGACCCAGTACTTC.